Presented here are 17 T cell receptor beta chains from one specimen sequenced in a study of blood T cell repertoires in COVID-19. Assay used: immunoSEQ multiplex PCR; TCRdb lists only in-frame clones, some missing. The sample shows roughly 67,000 clones, approximately 80% of them seen only once. The sample comprised peripheral blood. These receptors were taken from a woman aged 50 to 60 with active or convalescent COVID-19.

This chain joins TRBV2 and TRBJ2-7; the match to TRBD1 covers 7 bases. This CDR3 has 15 amino acids. V lost 6 bases, J lost 0 bases, and 8 bases stayed unmatched. Germline V CDR1 and CDR2: SNHLY, FYNNEI. The CDR3 sequence: CASRAGQDTSYEQYF. DNA of the CDR3: TGTGCCAGCAGAGCCGGACAGGACACCTCCTACGAGCAGTACTTC.

The genes are TRBV4-2 and TRBJ2-2; no clear D. V lost 6 bases, J lost 5 bases, and 4 bases lay in between. CDR1 LGHNA and CDR2 YNFKEQ come from the germline V gene. The CDR3 has 11 residues. The CDR3, as DNA: TGTGCCAGCAGGCTAACCGGGGAGCTGTTTTTT. It codes for CASRLTGELFF.

The chain has TRBV5-5 and TRBJ1-2; 7 positions match TRBD1. The V gene's germline CDR1 is SGHKS and CDR2 YYEKEE (reference sequence). The J segment lost 0 bases and the V segment lost 0 bases, leaving 5 bases of the junction unmatched. The CDR3 runs 16 residues. CDR3 in amino acids: CASSLGDSWANYGYTF. The DNA of the CDR3 is TGTGCCAGCAGCTTGGGGGACAGCTGGGCTAACTATGGCTACACCTTC.

This clone has a single count. The chain's CDR3 is CASSPPYMGSEAFF. Written as DNA, the CDR3 is TGTGCCAGCAGCCCACCCTACATGGGCAGTGAAGCTTTCTTT. V gene TRBV5-6 combines with J gene TRBJ1-1; no clear D gene. This CDR3 has 14 amino acids. Trimming took 4 bases from V and 7 from J, leaving 17 bases between them. Germline V gives CDR1 SGHDT, CDR2 YYEEEE.

The chain employs TRBV25-1 and TRBJ2-1; weak D call: TRBD1 (7 bases). Per the germline V gene, CDR1 is MGHDK and CDR2 is SYGVNS. Trimming left V 4 bases short and J 6 bases short, with 16 bases between. The CDR3 contains 15 residues. CDR3 DNA sequence: TGTGCCAGCAGTGGGTACAGGGGAGCGGGCAATGAGCAGTTCTTC. This sequence encodes CASSGYRGAGNEQFF.

The chain has TRBV5-1 and TRBJ2-1; 11 nucleotides agree with TRBD2. Germline CDR1 reads SGHRS; CDR2 reads YFSETQ. This CDR3 has 15 residues. Trimming at V came to 0 bases and at J to 8 bases, leaving 4 bases not matched to a gene. In DNA, the CDR3 is TGCGCCAGCAGCTTGGGGCCGGGACTAGCGGATGAGCAGTTCTTC. Protein: CASSLGPGLADEQFF.

This sequence joins TRBV3-1 (or the pseudogene TRBV3-2) and TRBJ1-1; tentatively, D is TRBD1 (5 bases). The CDR3 contains 15 residues. V was cut by 0 bases and J by 11 bases, with 19 bases left in between. Germline V gene sequence: CDR1 LGHDT, CDR2 YNNKEL (reference sequence). CDR3 loop: CASSQEGQVGNRAFF. The DNA for the CDR3 is TGTGCCAGCAGCCAAGAGGGGCAGGTGGGCAATAGGGCTTTCTTT.

V is TRBV27 and J is TRBJ1-5; 9 bases line up with TRBD1. This CDR3 has 14 residues. Trimming at V came to 6 bases and at J to 2 bases, leaving 2 bases not matched to a gene. Germline CDR1 and CDR2: MNHEY and SMNVEV (reference sequence). The CDR3 nucleotides read TGTGCCAGCAGCTGGACAGGGGGCAATCAGCCCCAGCATTTT. Protein: CASSWTGGNQPQHF.

The chain couples TRBV5-5 to TRBJ2-1; the match to TRBD2 covers 12 bases. Trimming cost V 4 bases and J 4 bases; bases outside gene matches: 6. This CDR3 region has 16 residues. The germline V gene encodes CDR1 SGHKS and CDR2 YYEKEE (reference sequence). The CDR3 protein is CASSPTSGRRYNEQFF. DNA for the CDR3: TGTGCCAGCAGCCCTACTAGCGGGAGGAGGTACAATGAGCAGTTCTTC.

This clone has just one count. The chain links TRBV6-5 to TRBJ1-5, with D perhaps TRBD1 (5 bases). The CDR3 has 14 residues. The V gene lost 4 bases and the J gene lost 11 bases, with 18 bases spanning the gap. In germline, CDR1 is MNHEY, CDR2 SVGAGI. The CDR3 nucleotides read TGTGCCAGCAGTTTTACAGGTGCCTCATCGGCCCAGCATTTT. Translated, it gives CASSFTGASSAQHF.

This clone was found a few times. Other DNA sequences in this sample translate to the same CDR3. The chain links TRBV5-4 to TRBJ1-5; D ambiguous. Trimming removed 0 bases at V and 7 bases at J, with 8 bases between. Germline lookup yields CDR1 SGHNT and CDR2 YYREEE (reference sequence). The CDR3 covers 13 residues. CDR3 nucleotide sequence: TGTGCCAGCAGCTTGGACCGGGTCCAGCCCCAGCATTTT. As protein: CASSLDRVQPQHF. Filled out from reference TRBV5-4 and TRBJ1-5, the complete variable domain reads ETGVTQSPTHLIKTRGQQVTLRCSSQSGHNTVSWYQQALGQGPQFIFQYYREEENGRGNFPPRFSGLQFPNYSSELNVNALELDDSALYLCASSLDRVQPQHFGDGTRLSIL.

The V and J genes are TRBV30 and TRBJ2-7, with 9 bases identical to TRBD2. The length of the CDR3 is 14 residues. The germline gives CDR1 GTSNPN, CDR2 SVGIG (reference sequence). V gave up 4 bases and J gave up 0 bases; unmatched junction bases: 4. This chain's CDR3 is CAWTLAGLSYEQYF. CDR3 bases: TGTGCCTGGACCCTAGCGGGGCTCTCCTACGAGCAGTACTTC.

The V and J genes are TRBV5-4 and TRBJ1-1; no definite D call. Germline loops: CDR1 SGHNT, CDR2 YYREEE (reference sequence). This CDR3 has 14 residues. V was cut by 3 bases and J by 2 bases, with 11 bases left in between. This chain's CDR3 is CASSWEGGNTEAFF. In DNA form, the CDR3 reads TGTGCCAGCAGCTGGGAGGGTGGAAACACTGAAGCTTTCTTT.

V and J are TRBV5-1 and TRBJ2-7; tentatively, D is TRBD1 (6 bases). Trimming cost V 0 bases and J 2 bases, with 12 bases left between them. Germline assignment: CDR1 SGHRS and CDR2 YFSETQ. The length of the CDR3 is 15 residues. CDR3 in DNA: TGCGCCAGCAGCTTGGCCGGGACAAATGCCTACGAGCAGTACTTC. Protein product: CASSLAGTNAYEQYF.

V is TRBV10-3 and J is TRBJ2-2; TRBD2 is a possible D gene (6 bases). The CDR3 has 14 amino acids. Trimming left V 5 bases short and J 7 bases short, with 14 bases between. Germline V lookup: CDR1 ENHRY, CDR2 SYGVKD. The DNA for the CDR3 is TGTGCCATCAGTACTAGCACCGACAGCGGGGAGCTGTTTTTT. Amino acid sequence: CAISTSTDSGELFF.

At least ten counts were recorded for this clone. The chain is built from TRBV19 and TRBJ1-2; no clear D. Germline loops: CDR1 LNHDA, CDR2 SQIVND (reference sequence). The V end was cut by 1 base, the J end by 1 base, with 7 bases between. The CDR3 is 14 residues long. This CDR3 is CASSIGRGNYGYTF. CDR3 DNA: TGTGCCAGTAGTATAGGACGGGGTAACTATGGCTACACCTTC.

The rearrangement uses TRBV7-6 and TRBJ2-2; 7 bases fit TRBD1. This CDR3 has 14 amino acids. The germline gives CDR1 SGHVS, CDR2 FNYEAQ. The ends lost 1 base at V and 6 bases at J; junction bases unmatched: 2. The CDR3 sequence is CASSLVRGPGELFF. In nucleotides, the CDR3 is TGTGCCAGCAGCTTAGTGAGGGGGCCCGGGGAGCTGTTTTTT. The full variable domain, rest sourced from reference TRBV7-6 and TRBJ2-2, is GAGVSQSPRYKVTKRGQDVALRCDPISGHVSLYWYRQALGQGPEFLTYFNYEAQQDKSGLPNDRFSAERPEGSISTLTIQRTEQRDSAMYRCASSLVRGPGELFFGEGSRLTVL.